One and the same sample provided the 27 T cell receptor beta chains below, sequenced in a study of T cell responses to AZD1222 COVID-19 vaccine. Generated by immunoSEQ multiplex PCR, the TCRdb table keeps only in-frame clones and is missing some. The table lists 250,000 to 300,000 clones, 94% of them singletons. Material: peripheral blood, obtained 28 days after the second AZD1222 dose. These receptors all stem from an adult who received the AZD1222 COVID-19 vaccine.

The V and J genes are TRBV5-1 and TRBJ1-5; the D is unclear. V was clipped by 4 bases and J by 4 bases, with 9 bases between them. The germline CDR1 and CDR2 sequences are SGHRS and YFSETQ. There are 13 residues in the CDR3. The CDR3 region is CASSMDANQPQHF. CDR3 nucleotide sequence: TGCGCCAGCAGCATGGACGCTAATCAGCCCCAGCATTTT.

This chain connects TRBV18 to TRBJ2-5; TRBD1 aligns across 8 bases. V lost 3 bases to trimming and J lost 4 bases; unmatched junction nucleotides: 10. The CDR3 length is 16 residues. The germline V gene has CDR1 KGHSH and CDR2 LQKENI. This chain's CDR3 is CASSPFGQGRGETQYF. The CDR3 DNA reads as TGTGCCAGCTCACCCTTCGGACAGGGTAGGGGAGAGACCCAGTACTTC.

DNA for the CDR3: TGTGCCAGCAGCTTTCCGGTGAACACTGAAGCTTTCTTT. Protein product: CASSFPVNTEAFF. This chain connects TRBV5-6 to TRBJ1-1; unclear D gene. CDR3 length: 13 amino acids. V lost 2 bases to trimming and J lost 0 bases, with 5 bases between them. Germline V lookup: CDR1 SGHDT, CDR2 YYEEEE.

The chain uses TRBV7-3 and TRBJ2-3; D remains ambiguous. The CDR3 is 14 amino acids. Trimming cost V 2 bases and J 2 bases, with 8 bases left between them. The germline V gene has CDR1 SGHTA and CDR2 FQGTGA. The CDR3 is CASSLDLTTDTQYF. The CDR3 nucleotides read TGTGCCAGCAGCTTAGACTTAACCACAGATACGCAGTATTTT.

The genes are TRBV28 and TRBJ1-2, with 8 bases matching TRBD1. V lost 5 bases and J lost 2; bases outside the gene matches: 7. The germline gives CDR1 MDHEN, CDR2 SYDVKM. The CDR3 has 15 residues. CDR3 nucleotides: TGTGCCAGCAGTCTACCGGGACAGGTGAACTATGGCTACACCTTC. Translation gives CASSLPGQVNYGYTF.

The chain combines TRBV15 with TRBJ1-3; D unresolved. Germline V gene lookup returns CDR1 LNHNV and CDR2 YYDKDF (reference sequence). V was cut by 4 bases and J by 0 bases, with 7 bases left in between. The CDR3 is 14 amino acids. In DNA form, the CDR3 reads TGTGCCACCAGCACAACAGTCTCTGGAAACACCATATATTTT. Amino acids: CATSTTVSGNTIYF.

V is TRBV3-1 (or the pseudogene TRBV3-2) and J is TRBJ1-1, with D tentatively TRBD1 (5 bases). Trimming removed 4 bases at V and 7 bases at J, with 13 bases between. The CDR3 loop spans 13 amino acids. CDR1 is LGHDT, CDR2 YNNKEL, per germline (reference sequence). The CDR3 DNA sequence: TGTGCCAGCAGCCTCCGTCTAGGACATGAAGCTTTCTTT. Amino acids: CASSLRLGHEAFF.

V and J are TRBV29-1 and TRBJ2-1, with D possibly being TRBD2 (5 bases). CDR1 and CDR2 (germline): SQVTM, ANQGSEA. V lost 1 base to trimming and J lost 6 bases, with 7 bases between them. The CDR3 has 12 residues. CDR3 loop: CSVEAGVNEQFF. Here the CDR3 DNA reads TGCAGCGTTGAAGCCGGGGTCAATGAGCAGTTCTTC.

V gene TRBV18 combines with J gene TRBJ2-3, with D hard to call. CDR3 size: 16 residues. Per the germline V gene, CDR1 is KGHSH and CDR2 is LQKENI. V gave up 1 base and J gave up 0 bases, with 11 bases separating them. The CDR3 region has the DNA TGTGCCAGCTCACCACGAACCCCCGGGAGCACAGATACGCAGTATTTT. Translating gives CASSPRTPGSTDTQYF.

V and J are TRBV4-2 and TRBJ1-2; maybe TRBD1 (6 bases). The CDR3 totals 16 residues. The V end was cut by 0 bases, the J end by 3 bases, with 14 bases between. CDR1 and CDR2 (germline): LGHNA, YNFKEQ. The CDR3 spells CASSQEVVGGYYGYTF. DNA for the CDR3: TGTGCCAGCAGCCAAGAGGTGGTTGGGGGCTACTATGGCTACACCTTC.

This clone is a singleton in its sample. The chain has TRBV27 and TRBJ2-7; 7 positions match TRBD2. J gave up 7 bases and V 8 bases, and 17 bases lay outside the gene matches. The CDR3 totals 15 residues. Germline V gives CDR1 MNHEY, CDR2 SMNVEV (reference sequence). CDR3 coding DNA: TGTGCCAGCGGACCCGGACTAGGTCCCTCGGGTGAGCAGTACTTC. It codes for CASGPGLGPSGEQYF.

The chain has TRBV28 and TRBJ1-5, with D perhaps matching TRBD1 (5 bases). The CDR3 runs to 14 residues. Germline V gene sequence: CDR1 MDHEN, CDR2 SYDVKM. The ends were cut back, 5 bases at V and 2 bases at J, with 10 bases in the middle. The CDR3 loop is CASSNQGGNQPQHF. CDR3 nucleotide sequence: TGTGCCAGCAGTAACCAAGGGGGCAATCAGCCCCAGCATTTT.

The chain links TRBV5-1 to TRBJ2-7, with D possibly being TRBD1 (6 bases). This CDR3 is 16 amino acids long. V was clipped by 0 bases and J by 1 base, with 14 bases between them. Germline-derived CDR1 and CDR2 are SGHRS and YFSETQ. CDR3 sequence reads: CASSLEQGIGSYEQYF. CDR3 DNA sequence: TGCGCCAGCAGCTTGGAACAGGGAATCGGGTCCTACGAGCAGTACTTC.

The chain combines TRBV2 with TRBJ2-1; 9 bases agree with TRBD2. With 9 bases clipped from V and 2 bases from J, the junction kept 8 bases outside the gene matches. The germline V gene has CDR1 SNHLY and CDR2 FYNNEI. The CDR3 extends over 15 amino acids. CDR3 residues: CARVTERGAYNEQFF. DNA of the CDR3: TGTGCCAGGGTAACCGAGCGGGGGGCCTACAATGAGCAGTTCTTC.

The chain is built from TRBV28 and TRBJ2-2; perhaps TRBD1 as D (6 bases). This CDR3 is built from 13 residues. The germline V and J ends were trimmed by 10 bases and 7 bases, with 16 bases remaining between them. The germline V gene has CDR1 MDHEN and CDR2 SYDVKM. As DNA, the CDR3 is TGTGCCACCCGGGACACGAGCTTCGGGGAGCTGTTTTTT. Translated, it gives CATRDTSFGELFF.

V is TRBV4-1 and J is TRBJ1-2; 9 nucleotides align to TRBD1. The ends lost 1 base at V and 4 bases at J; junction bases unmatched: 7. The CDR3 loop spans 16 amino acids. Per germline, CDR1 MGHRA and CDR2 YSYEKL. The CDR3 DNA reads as TGCGCCAGCAGCCAAGTCCCGGGACAGGGTAGCTATGGCTACACCTTC. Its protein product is CASSQVPGQGSYGYTF.

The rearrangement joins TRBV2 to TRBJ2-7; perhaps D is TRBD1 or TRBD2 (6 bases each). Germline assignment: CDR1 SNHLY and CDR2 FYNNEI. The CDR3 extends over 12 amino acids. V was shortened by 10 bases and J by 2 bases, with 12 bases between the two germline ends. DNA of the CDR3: TGTGCCACCCGGCGGGACACCTACGAGCAGTACTTC. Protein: CATRRDTYEQYF. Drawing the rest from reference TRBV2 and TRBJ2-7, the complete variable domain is EPEVTQTPSHQVTQMGQEVILRCVPISNHLYFYWYRQILGQKVEFLVSFYNNEISEKSEIFDDQFSVERPDGSNFTLKIRSTKLEDSAMYFCATRRDTYEQYFGPGTRLTVT.

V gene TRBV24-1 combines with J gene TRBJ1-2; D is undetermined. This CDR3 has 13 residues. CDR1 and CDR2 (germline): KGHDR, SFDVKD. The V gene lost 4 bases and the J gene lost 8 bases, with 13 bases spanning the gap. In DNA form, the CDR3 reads TGTGCCACCAGTGAACACCGAGGGAGCGGCTACACCTTC. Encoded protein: CATSEHRGSGYTF.

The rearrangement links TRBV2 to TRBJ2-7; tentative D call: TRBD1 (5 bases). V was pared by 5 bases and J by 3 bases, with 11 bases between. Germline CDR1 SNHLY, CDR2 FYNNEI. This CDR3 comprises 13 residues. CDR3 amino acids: CASSLDGHYEQYF. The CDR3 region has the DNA TGTGCCAGCAGTCTTGACGGACACTACGAGCAGTACTTC.

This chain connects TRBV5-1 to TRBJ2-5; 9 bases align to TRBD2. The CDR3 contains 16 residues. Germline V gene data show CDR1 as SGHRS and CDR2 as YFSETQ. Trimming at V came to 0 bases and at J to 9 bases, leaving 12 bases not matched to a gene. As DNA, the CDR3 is TGCGCCAGCAGCTTGGAGGGACTAGCAACCCGGGTGGCCCAGTACTTC. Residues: CASSLEGLATRVAQYF.

The CDR3 is CASSQVVNRLSSGNTIYF. The CDR3 bases are TGTGCCAGCAGCCAAGTTGTCAACAGGTTGAGCTCTGGAAACACCATATATTTT. The chain joins TRBV3-1 (or the pseudogene TRBV3-2) to TRBJ1-3, with D perhaps TRBD1 (5 bases). The CDR3 is 18 residues long. CDR1 and CDR2 from the germline V gene are LGHDT and YNNKEL (reference sequence). V lost 1 base and J lost 0, with 16 bases in between.

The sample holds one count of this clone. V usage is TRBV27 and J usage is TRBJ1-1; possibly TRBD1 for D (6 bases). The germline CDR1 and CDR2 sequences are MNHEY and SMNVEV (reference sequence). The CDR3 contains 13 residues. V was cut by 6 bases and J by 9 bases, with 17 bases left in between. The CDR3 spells CASSLGGGRKAFF. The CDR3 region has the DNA TGTGCCAGCAGCCTAGGTGGGGGGCGGAAAGCTTTCTTT.

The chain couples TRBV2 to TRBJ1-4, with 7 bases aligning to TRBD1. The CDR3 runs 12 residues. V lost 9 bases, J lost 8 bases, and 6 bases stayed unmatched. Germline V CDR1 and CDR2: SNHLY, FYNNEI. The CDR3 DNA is TGTGCCAGTGACAGGGAAGGGGAAAAACTGTTTTTT. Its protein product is CASDREGEKLFF.

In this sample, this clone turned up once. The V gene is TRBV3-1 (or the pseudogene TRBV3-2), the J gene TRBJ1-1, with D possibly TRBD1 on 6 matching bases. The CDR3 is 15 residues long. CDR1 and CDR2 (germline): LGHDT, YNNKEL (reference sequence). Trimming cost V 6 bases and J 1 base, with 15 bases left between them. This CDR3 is CASSLWGASNTEAFF. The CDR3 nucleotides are TGTGCCAGCAGTCTGTGGGGGGCTTCGAACACTGAAGCTTTCTTT.

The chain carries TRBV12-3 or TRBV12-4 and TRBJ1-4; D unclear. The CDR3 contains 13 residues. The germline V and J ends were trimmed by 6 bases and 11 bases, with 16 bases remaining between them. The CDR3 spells CASSLEEGVKLFF. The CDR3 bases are TGTGCCAGCAGCCTCGAGGAGGGCGTCAAACTGTTTTTT.

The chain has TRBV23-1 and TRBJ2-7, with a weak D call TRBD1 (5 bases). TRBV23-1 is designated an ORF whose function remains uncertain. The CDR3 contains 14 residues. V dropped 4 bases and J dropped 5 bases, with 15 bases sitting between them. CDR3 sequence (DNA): TGCGCCAGCAGTCCACCAGGGATAGAAGACGAGCAGTACTTC. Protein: CASSPPGIEDEQYF.

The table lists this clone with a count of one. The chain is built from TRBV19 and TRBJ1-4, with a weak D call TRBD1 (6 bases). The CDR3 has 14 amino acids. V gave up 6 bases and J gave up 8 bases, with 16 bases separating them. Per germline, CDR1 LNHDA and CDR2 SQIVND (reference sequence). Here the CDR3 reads CASRAGGGSEKLFF. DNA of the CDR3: TGTGCCAGTAGGGCCGGTGGGGGCAGCGAAAAACTGTTTTTT.